Listed below are T cell receptor beta chains from one sample, sequenced in a study of shared clonotypes between healthy human individuals. Method: immunoSEQ multiplex PCR; TCRdb's copy keeps in-frame clones and lacks some. The sample consists of approximately 1.5 million clones, 95% to 99% of them appearing once. The sequenced sample consisted of naive CD4+ T cells sorted from blood. Receptors were obtained from a man under 40 in good health. The CDR3 runs from the conserved cysteine through the conserved F or W. A D gene is named only where the DNA matches it firmly. Clone sizes are given selectively: once, few, many, or a class where the clone is expanded.

>TRBV7-9|.|.|TRBJ2-1
CASSLTGNNEQFF
TGTGCCAGCAGCTTAACCGGAAACAATGAGCAGTTCTTC
>TRBV10-3|.|.|TRBJ2-3
CAISGHSGADTQYF
TGTGCCATCAGTGGACACTCAGGAGCAGATACGCAGTATTTT
>TRBV28|.|.|TRBJ2-7
CASSPGSPYEQYF
TGTGCCAGCAGTCCTGGTTCCCCCTACGAGCAGTACTTC
>TRBV19|TRBD2|.|TRBJ2-1
CASTTSGVISNEQFF
TGTGCCAGTACCACTAGCGGGGTAATAAGCAATGAGCAGTTCTTC
>TRBV7-2|.|.|TRBJ2-7
CASSLGAGSEQYF
TGTGCCAGCAGCTTAGGGGCGGGTAGCGAGCAGTACTTC
>TRBV2|.|once|TRBJ2-6
CASSVLSGANVLTF
TGTGCCAGCAGTGTGCTCTCTGGGGCCAACGTCCTGACTTTC
>TRBV28|.|.|TRBJ1-1
CASSLPGTEAFF
TGTGCCAGCAGTTTACCGGGGACTGAAGCTTTCTTT
>TRBV28|.|.|TRBJ2-1
CASSSRQSYNEQFF
TGTGCCAGCAGTTCACGACAGTCCTACAATGAGCAGTTCTTC
>TRBV5-1|TRBD1|once|TRBJ2-2
CASRNTGTGNTGELFF
TGCGCCAGCAGAAACACCGGGACAGGGAACACCGGGGAGCTGTTTTTT
>TRBV11-2|TRBD1|.|TRBJ1-2
CASSSTGTGEYGYTF
TGTGCCAGCAGCTCAACCGGGACAGGAGAGTATGGCTACACCTTC
>TRBV7-2|TRBD1|.|TRBJ2-2
CASSLTRGPGTGELFF
TGTGCCAGCAGCTTAACCAGGGGGCCGGGAACCGGGGAGCTGTTTTTT
>TRBV6-6|.|once|TRBJ2-1
CASNRGGPGNEQFF
TGTGCCAGCAACCGAGGAGGGCCGGGAAATGAGCAGTTCTTC
>TRBV6-5|.|.|TRBJ1-1
CASSYLSNTEAFF
TGTGCCAGCAGTTATCTTTCGAACACTGAAGCTTTCTTT
>TRBV7-3|.|.|TRBJ2-1
CASSGSPGRSSYNEQFF
TGTGCCAGCAGCGGGAGCCCAGGTCGGAGCTCCTACAATGAGCAGTTCTTC
>TRBV25-1|.|.|TRBJ2-7
CASSAMGLTLYEQYF
TGTGCCAGCAGTGCGATGGGACTCACCCTCTACGAGCAGTACTTC
>TRBV30|TRBD1|.|TRBJ1-5
CAWGQGTGNQPQHF
TGTGCCTGGGGCCAGGGGACAGGAAATCAGCCCCAGCATTTT
>TRBV5-4|.|.|TRBJ1-2
CASSLKSVLDGYTF
TGTGCCAGCAGCTTGAAGTCCGTCCTAGATGGCTACACCTTC
>TRBV28|TRBD2|few|TRBJ2-7
CASRTRLAVKAYEQYF
TGTGCCAGCAGGACCCGACTAGCGGTAAAAGCCTACGAGCAGTACTTC
>TRBV19|TRBD2|.|TRBJ2-7
CASSIRALAGLYEQYF
TGTGCCAGTAGTATAAGGGCCCTAGCGGGACTCTACGAGCAGTACTTC
>TRBV5-1|TRBD1|.|TRBJ2-7
CASSRSTGSFPYEQYF
TGCGCCAGCAGCAGGTCGACAGGGAGCTTCCCCTACGAGCAGTACTTC
>TRBV10-2|.|.|TRBJ2-5
CASSSGLETQYF
TGCGCCAGCAGTTCCGGGTTAGAGACCCAGTACTTC
>TRBV19|.|.|TRBJ2-3
CASSVSGATDTQYF
TGTGCCAGTAGTGTTAGCGGAGCCACAGATACGCAGTATTTT
>TRBV11-1|.|once|TRBJ2-6
CASRKGPHSGANVLTF
TGTGCCAGCAGGAAGGGGCCCCACTCTGGGGCCAACGTCCTGACTTTC
>TRBV29-1|.|.|TRBJ2-7
CSVVVGLRGVYEQYF
TGCAGCGTTGTGGTAGGCTTGAGGGGTGTCTACGAGCAGTACTTC